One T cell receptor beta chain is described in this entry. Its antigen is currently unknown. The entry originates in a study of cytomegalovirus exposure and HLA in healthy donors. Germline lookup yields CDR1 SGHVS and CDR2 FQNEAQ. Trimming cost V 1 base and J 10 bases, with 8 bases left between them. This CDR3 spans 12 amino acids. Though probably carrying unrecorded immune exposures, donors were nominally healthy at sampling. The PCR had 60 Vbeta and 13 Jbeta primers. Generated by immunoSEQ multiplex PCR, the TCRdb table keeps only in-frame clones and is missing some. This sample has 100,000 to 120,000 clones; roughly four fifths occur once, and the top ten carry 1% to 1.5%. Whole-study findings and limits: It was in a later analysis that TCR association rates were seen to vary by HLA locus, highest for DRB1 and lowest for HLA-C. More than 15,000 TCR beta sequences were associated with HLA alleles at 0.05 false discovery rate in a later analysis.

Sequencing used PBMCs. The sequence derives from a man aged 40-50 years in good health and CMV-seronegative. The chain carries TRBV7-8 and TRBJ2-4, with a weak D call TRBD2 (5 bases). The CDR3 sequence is CASSLERGIQYF. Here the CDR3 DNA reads TGTGCCAGCAGCTTAGAACGAGGGATTCAGTACTTC.